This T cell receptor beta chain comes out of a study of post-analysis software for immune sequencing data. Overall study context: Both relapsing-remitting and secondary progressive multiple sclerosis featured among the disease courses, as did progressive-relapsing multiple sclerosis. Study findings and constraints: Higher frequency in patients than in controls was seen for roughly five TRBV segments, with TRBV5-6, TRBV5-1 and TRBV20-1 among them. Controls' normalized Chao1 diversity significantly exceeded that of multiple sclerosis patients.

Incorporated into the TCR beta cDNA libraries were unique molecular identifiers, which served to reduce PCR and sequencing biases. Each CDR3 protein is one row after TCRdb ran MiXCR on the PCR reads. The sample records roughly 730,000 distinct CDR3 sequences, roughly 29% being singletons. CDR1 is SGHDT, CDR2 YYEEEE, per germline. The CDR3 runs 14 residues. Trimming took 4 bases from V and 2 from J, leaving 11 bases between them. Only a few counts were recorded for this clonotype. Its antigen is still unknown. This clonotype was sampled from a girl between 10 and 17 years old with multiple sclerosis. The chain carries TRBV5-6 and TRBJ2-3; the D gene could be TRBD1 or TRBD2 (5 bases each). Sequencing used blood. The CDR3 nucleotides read TGTGCCAGCAGCCGCCCCGGGGCCACAGATACGCAGTATTTT. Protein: CASSRPGATDTQYF.